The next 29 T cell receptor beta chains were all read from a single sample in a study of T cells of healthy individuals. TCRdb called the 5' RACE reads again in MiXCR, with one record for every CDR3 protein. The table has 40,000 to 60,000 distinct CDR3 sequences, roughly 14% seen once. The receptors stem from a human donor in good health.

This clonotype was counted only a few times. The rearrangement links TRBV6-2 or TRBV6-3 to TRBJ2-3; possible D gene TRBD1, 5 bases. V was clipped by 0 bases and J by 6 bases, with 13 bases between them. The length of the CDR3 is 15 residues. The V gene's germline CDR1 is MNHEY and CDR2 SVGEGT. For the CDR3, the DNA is TGTGCCAGCAGTTACTCGATATCCAGGGTGGATACGCAGTATTTT. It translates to CASSYSISRVDTQYF.

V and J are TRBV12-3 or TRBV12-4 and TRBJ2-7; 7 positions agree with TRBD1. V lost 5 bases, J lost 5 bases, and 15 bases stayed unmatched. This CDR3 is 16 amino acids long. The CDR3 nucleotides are TGTGCCAGCAGTCTCTTCGGGGCAGGGGGAATGAACGAGCAGTACTTC. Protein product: CASSLFGAGGMNEQYF.

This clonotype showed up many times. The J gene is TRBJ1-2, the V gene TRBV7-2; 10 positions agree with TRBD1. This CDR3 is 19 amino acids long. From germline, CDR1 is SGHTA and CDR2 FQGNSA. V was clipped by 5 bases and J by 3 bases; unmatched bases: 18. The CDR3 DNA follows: TGTGCCAGCAGCAGCCCGGGACAGGGGTACTATGGCCGGTACTATGGCTACACCTTC. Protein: CASSSPGQGYYGRYYGYTF.

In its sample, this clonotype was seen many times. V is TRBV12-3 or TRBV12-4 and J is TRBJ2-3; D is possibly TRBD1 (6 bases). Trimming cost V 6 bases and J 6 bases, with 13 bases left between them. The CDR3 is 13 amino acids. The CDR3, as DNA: TGTGCCAGCAGAGGATCAGGGGTCGATACGCAGTATTTT. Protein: CASRGSGVDTQYF.

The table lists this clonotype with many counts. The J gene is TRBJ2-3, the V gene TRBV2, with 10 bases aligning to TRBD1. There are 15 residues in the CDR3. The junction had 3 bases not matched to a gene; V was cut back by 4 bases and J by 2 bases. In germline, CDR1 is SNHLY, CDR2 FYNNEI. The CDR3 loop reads CASSAGTGVTDTQYF. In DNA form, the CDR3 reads TGTGCCAGCAGTGCCGGGACAGGGGTCACAGATACGCAGTATTTT.

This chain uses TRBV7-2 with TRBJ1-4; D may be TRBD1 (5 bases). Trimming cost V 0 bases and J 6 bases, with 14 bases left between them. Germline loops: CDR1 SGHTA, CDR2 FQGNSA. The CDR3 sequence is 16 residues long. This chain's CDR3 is CASSLAPGLGDEKLFF. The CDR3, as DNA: TGTGCCAGCAGCTTAGCGCCGGGACTAGGGGATGAAAAACTGTTTTTT.

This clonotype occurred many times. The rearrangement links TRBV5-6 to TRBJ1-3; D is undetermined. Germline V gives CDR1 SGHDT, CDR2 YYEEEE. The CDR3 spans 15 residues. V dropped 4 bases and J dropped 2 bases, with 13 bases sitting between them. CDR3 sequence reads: CASSPPGLTGNTIYF. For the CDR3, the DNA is TGTGCCAGCAGCCCGCCCGGACTGACTGGAAACACCATATATTTT.

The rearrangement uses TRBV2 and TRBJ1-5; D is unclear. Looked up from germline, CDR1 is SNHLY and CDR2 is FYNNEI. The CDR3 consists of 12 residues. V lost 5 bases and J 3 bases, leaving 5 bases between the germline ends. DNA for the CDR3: TGTGCCAGCAGTACAGACAATCAGCCCCAGCATTTT. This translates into CASSTDNQPQHF.

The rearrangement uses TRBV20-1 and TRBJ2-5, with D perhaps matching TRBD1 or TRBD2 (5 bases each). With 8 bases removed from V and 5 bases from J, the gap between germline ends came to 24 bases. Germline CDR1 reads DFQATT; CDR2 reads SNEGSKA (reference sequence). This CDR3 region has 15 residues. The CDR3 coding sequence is TGCAGTACCCCCCGGGACCCCTCAGTTAGGGAGACCCAGTACTTC. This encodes CSTPRDPSVRETQYF.

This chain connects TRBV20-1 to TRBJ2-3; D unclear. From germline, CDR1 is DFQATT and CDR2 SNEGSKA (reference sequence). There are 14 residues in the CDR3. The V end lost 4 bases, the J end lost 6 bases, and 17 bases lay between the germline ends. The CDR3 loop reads CSATHPGFADTQYF. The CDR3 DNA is TGCAGTGCTACTCACCCCGGGTTCGCGGATACGCAGTATTTT.

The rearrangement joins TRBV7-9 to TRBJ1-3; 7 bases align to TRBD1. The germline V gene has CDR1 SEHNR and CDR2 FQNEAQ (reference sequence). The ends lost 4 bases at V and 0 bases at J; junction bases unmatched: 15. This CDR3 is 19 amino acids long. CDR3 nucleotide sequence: TGTGCCAGCAGCTCATCAGAGCCGGGACAGACTATCTCTGGAAACACCATATATTTT. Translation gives CASSSSEPGQTISGNTIYF.

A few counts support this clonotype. CDR3 DNA sequence: TGTGCCAGCAGCCCCCTCCAGGGGTACAATGAGCAGTTCTTC. It encodes CASSPLQGYNEQFF. The chain has TRBV14 and TRBJ2-1; a weak D match, TRBD1 (6 bases). Germline V gene lookup returns CDR1 SGHDN and CDR2 FVKESK. Trimming cost V 4 bases and J 4 bases, with 11 bases left between them. CDR3 size: 14 residues.

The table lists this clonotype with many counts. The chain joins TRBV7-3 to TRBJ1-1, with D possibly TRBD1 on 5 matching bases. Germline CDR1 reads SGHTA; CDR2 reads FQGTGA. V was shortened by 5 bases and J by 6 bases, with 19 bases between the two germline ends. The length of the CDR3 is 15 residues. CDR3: CASSQGPHMDAEAFF. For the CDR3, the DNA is TGTGCCAGCAGCCAGGGACCTCATATGGACGCTGAAGCTTTCTTT. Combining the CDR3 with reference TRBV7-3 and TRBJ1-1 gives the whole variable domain GAGVSQTPSNKVTEKGKYVELRCDPISGHTALYWYRQSLGQGPEFLIYFQGTGAADDSGLPNDRFFAVRPEGSVSTLKIQRTERGDSAVYLCASSQGPHMDAEAFFGQGTRLTVV.

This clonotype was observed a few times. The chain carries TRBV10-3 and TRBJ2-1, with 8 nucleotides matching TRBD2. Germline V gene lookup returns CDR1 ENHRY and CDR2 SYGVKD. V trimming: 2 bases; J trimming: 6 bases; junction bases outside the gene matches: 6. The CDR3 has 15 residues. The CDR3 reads CAISEVAGGPNEQFF. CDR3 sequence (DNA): TGTGCCATCAGTGAGGTGGCGGGGGGTCCCAATGAGCAGTTCTTC.

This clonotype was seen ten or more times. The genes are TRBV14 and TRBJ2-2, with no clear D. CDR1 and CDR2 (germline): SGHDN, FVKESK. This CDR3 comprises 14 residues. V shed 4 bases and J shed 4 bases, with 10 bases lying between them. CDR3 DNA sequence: TGTGCCAGCAGCCGTGACTGGAGCACCGGGGAGCTGTTTTTT. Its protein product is CASSRDWSTGELFF.

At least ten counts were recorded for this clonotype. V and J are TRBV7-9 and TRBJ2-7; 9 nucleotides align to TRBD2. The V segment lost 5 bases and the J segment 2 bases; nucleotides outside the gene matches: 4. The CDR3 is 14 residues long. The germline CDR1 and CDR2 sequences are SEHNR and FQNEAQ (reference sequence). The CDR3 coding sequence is TGTGCCAGCAGCCCGGCGGGGGGGGCCTACGAGCAGTACTTC. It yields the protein CASSPAGGAYEQYF.

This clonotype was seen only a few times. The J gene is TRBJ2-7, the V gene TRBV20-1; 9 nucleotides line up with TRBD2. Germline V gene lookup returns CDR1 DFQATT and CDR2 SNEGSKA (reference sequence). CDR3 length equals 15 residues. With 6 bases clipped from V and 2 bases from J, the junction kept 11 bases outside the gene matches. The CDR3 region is CSALEAASGTYEQYF. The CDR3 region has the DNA TGCAGTGCCCTAGAAGCCGCTAGCGGGACCTACGAGCAGTACTTC.

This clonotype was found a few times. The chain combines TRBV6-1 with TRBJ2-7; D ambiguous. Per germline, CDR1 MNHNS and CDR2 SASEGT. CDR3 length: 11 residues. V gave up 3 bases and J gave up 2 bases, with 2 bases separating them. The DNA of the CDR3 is TGTGCCAGCAGTGAGGCCTACGAGCAGTACTTC. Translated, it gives CASSEAYEQYF.

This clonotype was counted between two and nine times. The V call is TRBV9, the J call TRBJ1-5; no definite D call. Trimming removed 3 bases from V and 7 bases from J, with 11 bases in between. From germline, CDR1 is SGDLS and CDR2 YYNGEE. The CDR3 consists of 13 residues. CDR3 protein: CASSDSHGQPQHF. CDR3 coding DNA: TGTGCCAGCAGCGACAGTCATGGGCAGCCCCAGCATTTT. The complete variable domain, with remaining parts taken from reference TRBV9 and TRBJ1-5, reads DSGVTQTPKHLITATGQRVTLRCSPRSGDLSVYWYQQSLDQGLQFLIQYYNGEERAKGNILERFSAQQFPDLHSELNLSSLELGDSALYFCASSDSHGQPQHFGDGTRLSIL.

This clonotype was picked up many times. CDR3 sequence reads: CSALLQGAPNYGYTF. CDR3 in DNA: TGCAGTGCACTGTTACAGGGGGCGCCTAACTATGGCTACACCTTC. The rearrangement joins TRBV20-1 to TRBJ1-2; TRBD1 matches at 9 bases. Germline V gene sequence: CDR1 DFQATT, CDR2 SNEGSKA (reference sequence). This CDR3 comprises 15 residues. V lost 6 bases to trimming and J lost 0 bases; unmatched junction nucleotides: 8.

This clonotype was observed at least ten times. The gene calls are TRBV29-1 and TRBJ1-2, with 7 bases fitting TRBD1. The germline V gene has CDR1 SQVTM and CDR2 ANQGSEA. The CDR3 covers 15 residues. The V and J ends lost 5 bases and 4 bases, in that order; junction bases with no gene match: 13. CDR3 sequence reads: CSVLSGDSVSYGYTF. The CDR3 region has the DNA TGCAGCGTTCTTTCCGGGGACAGTGTTAGCTATGGCTACACCTTC.

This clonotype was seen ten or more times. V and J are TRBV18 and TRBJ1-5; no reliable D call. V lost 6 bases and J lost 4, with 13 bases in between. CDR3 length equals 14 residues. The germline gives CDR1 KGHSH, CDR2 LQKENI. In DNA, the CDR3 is TGTGCCAGCTCGGGCAGCCCCATTAATCAGCCCCAGCATTTT. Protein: CASSGSPINQPQHF. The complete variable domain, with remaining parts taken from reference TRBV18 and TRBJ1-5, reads NAGVMQNPRHLVRRRGQEARLRCSPMKGHSHVYWYRQLPEEGLKFMVYLQKENIIDESGMPKERFSAEFPKEGPSILRIQQVVRGDSAAYFCASSGSPINQPQHFGDGTRLSIL.

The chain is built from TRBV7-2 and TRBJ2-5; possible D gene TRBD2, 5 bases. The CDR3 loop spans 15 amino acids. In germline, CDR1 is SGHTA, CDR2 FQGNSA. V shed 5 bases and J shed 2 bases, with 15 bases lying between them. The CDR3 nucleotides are TGTGCCAGCAGCCCCATCGGAGCGGATCAAGAGACCCAGTACTTC. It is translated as CASSPIGADQETQYF.

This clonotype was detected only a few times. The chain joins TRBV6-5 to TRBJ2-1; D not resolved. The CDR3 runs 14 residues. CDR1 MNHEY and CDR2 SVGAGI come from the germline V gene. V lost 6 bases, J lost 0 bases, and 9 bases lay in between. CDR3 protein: CASSPRSSYNEQFF. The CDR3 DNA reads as TGTGCCAGCAGCCCTAGGAGCTCCTACAATGAGCAGTTCTTC.

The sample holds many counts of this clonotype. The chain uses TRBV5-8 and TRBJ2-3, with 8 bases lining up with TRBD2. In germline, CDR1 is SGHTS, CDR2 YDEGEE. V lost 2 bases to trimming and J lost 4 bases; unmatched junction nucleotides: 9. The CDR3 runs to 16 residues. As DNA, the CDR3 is TGTGCCAGCAGCTTTGGCAGCGGGAGAACATCAGATACGCAGTATTTT. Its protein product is CASSFGSGRTSDTQYF.

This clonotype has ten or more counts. DNA of the CDR3: TGTGCCATCAGTGGACATCCGAACACTGAAGCTTTCTTT. Translating gives CAISGHPNTEAFF. The chain couples TRBV10-3 to TRBJ1-1; D is unclear. The germline V and J ends were trimmed by 4 bases and 1 base, with 7 bases remaining between them. The CDR3 loop spans 13 amino acids. In germline, CDR1 is ENHRY, CDR2 SYGVKD.

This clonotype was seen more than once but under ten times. The DNA of the CDR3 is TGCGCCAGCAGGATCGGACAGGGAGGAGAGACCCAGTACTTC. It yields the protein CASRIGQGGETQYF. The gene calls are TRBV5-1 and TRBJ2-5; the match to TRBD1 covers 8 bases. V shed 5 bases and J 4 bases; nucleotides not matched to a gene: 7. The CDR3 is 14 amino acids. CDR1 and CDR2 (germline): SGHRS, YFSETQ.

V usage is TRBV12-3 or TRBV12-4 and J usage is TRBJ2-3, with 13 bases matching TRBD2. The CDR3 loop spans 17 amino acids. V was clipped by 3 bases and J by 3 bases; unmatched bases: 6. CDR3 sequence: CASSLGTSGIRTDTQYF. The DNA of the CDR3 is TGTGCCAGCAGTTTGGGGACTAGCGGGATCAGGACAGATACGCAGTATTTT.

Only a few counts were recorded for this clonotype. This CDR3 is CASTVTSWVQGEQFF. CDR3 in DNA: TGTGCCAGCACCGTGACTAGTTGGGTTCAAGGTGAGCAGTTCTTC. The rearrangement links TRBV28 to TRBJ2-1; possibly TRBD2 for D (6 bases). Germline V CDR1 and CDR2: MDHEN, SYDVKM. This CDR3 is 15 amino acids long. Trimming took off 7 bases at V and 9 bases at J, with 22 bases between the two ends.